The rows below give T cell receptor beta chains drawn from one sample of a study of blood T cell repertoires in COVID-19. Data came from immunoSEQ multiplex PCR; TCRdb stores just in-frame clones and leaves some out. The sample has 130,000 to 150,000 clones; 80% are singletons. The sequenced sample consisted of peripheral blood. These TCRs come from a man aged 55 to 69 with active or convalescent COVID-19. The CDR3 runs from the conserved cysteine through the conserved F or W. The order of the fields is J gene, clone size, V gene, D gene, CDR3 DNA, CDR3 protein. A D gene is named only where the DNA matches it firmly. Rows may omit the clone size; those that give it use once, few, many or a size class.

j_call: TRBJ2-1; clone_size: -; v_call: TRBV3-1/TRBV3-2; d_call: -; cdr3_nt: TGTGCCAGCAGCCAAGATCGTTGGAGGGGTCAAAATGAGCAGTTCTTC; cdr3_aa: CASSQDRWRGQNEQFF
j_call: TRBJ2-7; clone_size: -; v_call: TRBV29-1; d_call: -; cdr3_nt: TGCAGCGTTGGCGTTCGGGTTGGGGAGCAGTACTTC; cdr3_aa: CSVGVRVGEQYF
j_call: TRBJ1-4; clone_size: -; v_call: TRBV5-4; d_call: -; cdr3_nt: TGTGCCAGCAGCCCCACACCTGCAACTAATGAAAAACTGTTTTTT; cdr3_aa: CASSPTPATNEKLFF
j_call: TRBJ2-3; clone_size: -; v_call: TRBV2; d_call: -; cdr3_nt: TGTGCCAGCAGTTCACTCCCCCGAGATACGCAGTATTTT; cdr3_aa: CASSSLPRDTQYF
j_call: TRBJ2-2; clone_size: -; v_call: TRBV27; d_call: TRBD1; cdr3_nt: TGTGCCAGCAGTTTTAACAGGGGGTCCGGGGAGCTGTTTTTT; cdr3_aa: CASSFNRGSGELFF
j_call: TRBJ2-7; clone_size: -; v_call: TRBV27; d_call: TRBD2; cdr3_nt: TGTGCCAGCAGTTTATTCGGACTAGAGATGGGCGAGCAGTACTTC; cdr3_aa: CASSLFGLEMGEQYF
j_call: TRBJ2-7; clone_size: -; v_call: TRBV18; d_call: -; cdr3_nt: TGTGCCAGCTCACCCGGGACTCTGGGCGAGCAGTACTTC; cdr3_aa: CASSPGTLGEQYF
j_call: TRBJ2-2; clone_size: -; v_call: TRBV5-1; d_call: -; cdr3_nt: TGCGCCAGCAGCTTCGGGTCTCACTACACCGGGGAGCTGTTTTTT; cdr3_aa: CASSFGSHYTGELFF
j_call: TRBJ1-3; clone_size: -; v_call: TRBV7-6; d_call: -; cdr3_nt: TGTGCCAGCACCCCCGGGAGGGTCACTGGAAACACCATATATTTT; cdr3_aa: CASTPGRVTGNTIYF
j_call: TRBJ2-3; clone_size: -; v_call: TRBV10-3; d_call: TRBD2; cdr3_nt: TGTGCCATCAGTGAGTCTTCGGCTAGCGGGCCACGCACAGATACGCAGTATTTT; cdr3_aa: CAISESSASGPRTDTQYF
j_call: TRBJ1-2; clone_size: -; v_call: TRBV29-1; d_call: -; cdr3_nt: TGCAGCGTCCAGGTTAACTATGGCTACACCTTC; cdr3_aa: CSVQVNYGYTF
j_call: TRBJ1-2; clone_size: -; v_call: TRBV7-9; d_call: TRBD1; cdr3_nt: TGTGCCAGCAGCTTCGCCCGGACAGGTCCGCCGGGCTACACCTTC; cdr3_aa: CASSFARTGPPGYTF
j_call: TRBJ1-2; clone_size: few; v_call: TRBV2; d_call: TRBD1; cdr3_nt: TGTGCCAGCAGTGAACAGCAGGGGGCTAGTGGCTACACCTTC; cdr3_aa: CASSEQQGASGYTF
j_call: TRBJ1-4; clone_size: -; v_call: TRBV14; d_call: TRBD1; cdr3_nt: TGTGCCAGCAGCATTCGGACAGGGCGCGGTGAAAAACTGTTTTTT; cdr3_aa: CASSIRTGRGEKLFF
j_call: TRBJ2-7; clone_size: -; v_call: TRBV7-3; d_call: TRBD2; cdr3_nt: TGTGCCAGCAGCTTCCTTGGTAGCGGGTCCTACGAGCAGTACTTC; cdr3_aa: CASSFLGSGSYEQYF
j_call: TRBJ1-1; clone_size: -; v_call: TRBV28; d_call: TRBD1; cdr3_nt: TGTGCCAGCAGCCCGGGACAGGGGTACACTGAAGCTTTCTTT; cdr3_aa: CASSPGQGYTEAFF
j_call: TRBJ2-5; clone_size: many; v_call: TRBV6-5; d_call: -; cdr3_nt: TGTGCCGGCGGGGCCGGGAGAGGTTGGGAGACCCAGTACTTC; cdr3_aa: CAGGAGRGWETQYF
j_call: TRBJ1-6; clone_size: -; v_call: TRBV18; d_call: -; cdr3_nt: TGTGCCAGCTCATCTACGTCCGGCGGAGACGACTCACCCCTCCACTTT; cdr3_aa: CASSSTSGGDDSPLHF
j_call: TRBJ1-1; clone_size: -; v_call: TRBV12-1; d_call: -; cdr3_nt: TGTGCCAGCAGCCCGGGGGACGGTAACACTGAAGCTTTCTTT; cdr3_aa: CASSPGDGNTEAFF
j_call: TRBJ1-5; clone_size: -; v_call: TRBV7-2; d_call: -; cdr3_nt: TGTGCCAGCAGTTACCAGGGGCAGCCCCAGCATTTT; cdr3_aa: CASSYQGQPQHF
j_call: TRBJ1-1; clone_size: -; v_call: TRBV7-9; d_call: -; cdr3_nt: TGTGCCAGCAGCCTGGCAGAGGAAACCGCTGAAGCTTTCTTT; cdr3_aa: CASSLAEETAEAFF
j_call: TRBJ2-2; clone_size: -; v_call: TRBV5-1; d_call: TRBD2; cdr3_nt: TGCGCCAGCAGCTTACTAGCGGGAGGCGGGGAGCTGTTTTTT; cdr3_aa: CASSLLAGGGELFF
j_call: TRBJ1-1; clone_size: -; v_call: TRBV7-2; d_call: -; cdr3_nt: TGTGCCAGCAGCTCAGGAAGGGGATCGGCTGAAGCTTTCTTT; cdr3_aa: CASSSGRGSAEAFF
j_call: TRBJ2-5; clone_size: -; v_call: TRBV27; d_call: TRBD1; cdr3_nt: TGTGCCAGCAGTCCCCAGGGGGATGAGACCCAGTACTTC; cdr3_aa: CASSPQGDETQYF
j_call: TRBJ1-2; clone_size: -; v_call: TRBV7-9; d_call: -; cdr3_nt: TGTGCCAGCAGTTTAACGGGCCTCCAAGGGAGAGGCTACACCTTC; cdr3_aa: CASSLTGLQGRGYTF
j_call: TRBJ1-6; clone_size: -; v_call: TRBV6-5; d_call: TRBD1; cdr3_nt: TGTGCCAGCAGGACAGGGGGGGGTATTTCACCCCTCCACTTT; cdr3_aa: CASRTGGGISPLHF
j_call: TRBJ2-1; clone_size: -; v_call: TRBV27; d_call: TRBD1; cdr3_nt: TGTGCCAGCAGTCAACGGGTAAGGGATGGGACAGGACCCTACAATGAGCAGTTCTTC; cdr3_aa: CASSQRVRDGTGPYNEQFF
j_call: TRBJ1-4; clone_size: -; v_call: TRBV28; d_call: -; cdr3_nt: TGTGCCAGCAGTAATGGGGGCGCAGGTGAAAAACTGTTTTTT; cdr3_aa: CASSNGGAGEKLFF
j_call: TRBJ2-2; clone_size: -; v_call: TRBV7-2; d_call: TRBD2; cdr3_nt: TGTGCCAGCAGCTTAGGCGGGAGGGCCCGGAACACCGGGGAGCTGTTTTTT; cdr3_aa: CASSLGGRARNTGELFF
j_call: TRBJ1-2; clone_size: -; v_call: TRBV9; d_call: TRBD1; cdr3_nt: TGTGCCAGCAGCGACCGGGACAGGGGTTTTGCCTACACCTTC; cdr3_aa: CASSDRDRGFAYTF
j_call: TRBJ2-1; clone_size: -; v_call: TRBV19; d_call: TRBD1; cdr3_nt: TGTGCCAGTAGTCCCGGGACAGGGGAAATCAATGAGCAGTTCTTC; cdr3_aa: CASSPGTGEINEQFF
j_call: TRBJ1-2; clone_size: few; v_call: TRBV23-1; d_call: -; cdr3_nt: TGCGCCAGCAGTCCCAGCGGAGGACAGTTGTCTGGCTACACCTTC; cdr3_aa: CASSPSGGQLSGYTF
j_call: TRBJ2-4; clone_size: -; v_call: TRBV28; d_call: -; cdr3_nt: TGTGCCAGCAGTTTAGCCAGCGGCAGGGGTTTCGGAAACATTCAGTACTTC; cdr3_aa: CASSLASGRGFGNIQYF
j_call: TRBJ2-2; clone_size: few; v_call: TRBV10-2; d_call: TRBD2; cdr3_nt: TGCGCCAGCAGTGCGAGCCTAGCGGGAGGGCCGAACGGGGAGCTGTTTTTT; cdr3_aa: CASSASLAGGPNGELFF
j_call: TRBJ2-5; clone_size: -; v_call: TRBV3-1/TRBV3-2; d_call: -; cdr3_nt: TGTGCCAGCAGCCATCGGGGGATGAGCCAAGAGACCCAGTACTTC; cdr3_aa: CASSHRGMSQETQYF
j_call: TRBJ2-3; clone_size: -; v_call: TRBV5-4; d_call: -; cdr3_nt: TGTGCCAGCAGCTTGGCCGGGCTAGCTGGTGATACGCAGTATTTT; cdr3_aa: CASSLAGLAGDTQYF
j_call: TRBJ2-2; clone_size: -; v_call: TRBV11-3; d_call: TRBD2; cdr3_nt: TGTGCCAGCAGCCCAGGGCCAGGGATCCGACCGGGGGGGCTGTTTTTT; cdr3_aa: CASSPGPGIRPGGLFF
j_call: TRBJ2-1; clone_size: -; v_call: TRBV29-1; d_call: TRBD2; cdr3_nt: TGCAGCGTTGAAGAGGGGACTAGCGGATACAATGAGCAGTTCTTC; cdr3_aa: CSVEEGTSGYNEQFF
j_call: TRBJ2-2; clone_size: -; v_call: TRBV7-9; d_call: -; cdr3_nt: TGTGCCAGCAGCTTAAGCACCACCGGGGAGCTGTTTTTT; cdr3_aa: CASSLSTTGELFF
j_call: TRBJ2-5; clone_size: -; v_call: TRBV3-1/TRBV3-2; d_call: -; cdr3_nt: TGTGCCAGCAGCCAAGGAGGGTCGGAGACCCAGTACTTC; cdr3_aa: CASSQGGSETQYF
j_call: TRBJ1-2; clone_size: -; v_call: TRBV15; d_call: -; cdr3_nt: TGTGCCACCAGCAGAGAACAGGGTGGGCACTATGGCTACACCTTC; cdr3_aa: CATSREQGGHYGYTF
j_call: TRBJ2-6; clone_size: -; v_call: TRBV6-2/TRBV6-3; d_call: -; cdr3_nt: TGTGCCAGCAGTTACTGGGGGCTCGGAAGGTTAGGGGCCAACGTCCTGACTTTC; cdr3_aa: CASSYWGLGRLGANVLTF
j_call: TRBJ1-5; clone_size: -; v_call: TRBV24-1; d_call: -; cdr3_nt: TGTGCCACCAGTGGAATCAGATATAGCAATCAGCCCCAGCATTTT; cdr3_aa: CATSGIRYSNQPQHF
j_call: TRBJ2-2; clone_size: -; v_call: TRBV11-2; d_call: -; cdr3_nt: TGTGCCAGCAGCTTACCGTCCCAGGGTAACACCGGGGAGCTGTTTTTT; cdr3_aa: CASSLPSQGNTGELFF
j_call: TRBJ2-1; clone_size: -; v_call: TRBV5-8; d_call: -; cdr3_nt: TGTGCCAGCATCGGTAAAAGGGGCTACAATGAGCAGTTCTTC; cdr3_aa: CASIGKRGYNEQFF
j_call: TRBJ1-1; clone_size: -; v_call: TRBV29-1; d_call: -; cdr3_nt: TGCAGCGCCGCTCCAGGGAACACTGAAGCTTTCTTT; cdr3_aa: CSAAPGNTEAFF
j_call: TRBJ2-5; clone_size: -; v_call: TRBV30; d_call: TRBD2; cdr3_nt: TGTGCCTGGAGTTCCCCCGGACTAGCGGCAGAGACCCAGTACTTC; cdr3_aa: CAWSSPGLAAETQYF
j_call: TRBJ1-2; clone_size: -; v_call: TRBV28; d_call: -; cdr3_nt: TGTGCCATCCCCCGGAGCCCCTATGGCTACACCTTC; cdr3_aa: CAIPRSPYGYTF
j_call: TRBJ2-1; clone_size: few; v_call: TRBV27; d_call: -; cdr3_nt: TGTGCCAGCAGACCCAGGGGACCCTACAATGAGCAGTTCTTC; cdr3_aa: CASRPRGPYNEQFF
j_call: TRBJ1-3; clone_size: -; v_call: TRBV5-4; d_call: -; cdr3_nt: TGTGCCAGCAGCGAAAGGGGGTCTGGAAACACCATATATTTT; cdr3_aa: CASSERGSGNTIYF
j_call: TRBJ2-4; clone_size: -; v_call: TRBV6-5; d_call: -; cdr3_nt: TGTGCCAGCAGTTCCTGGACTGAAAGAAACATTCAGTACTTC; cdr3_aa: CASSSWTERNIQYF
j_call: TRBJ2-1; clone_size: once; v_call: TRBV29-1; d_call: TRBD2; cdr3_nt: TGCAGCGGCCTCGGGCTAGCGGGTGTAAATGAGCAGTTCTTC; cdr3_aa: CSGLGLAGVNEQFF
j_call: TRBJ2-1; clone_size: once; v_call: TRBV12-3/TRBV12-4; d_call: -; cdr3_nt: TGTGCCAGCAGTTTCGGGGAATACAATGAGCAGTTCTTC; cdr3_aa: CASSFGEYNEQFF
j_call: TRBJ2-7; clone_size: -; v_call: TRBV5-1; d_call: TRBD1; cdr3_nt: TGCGCCAGCAGCTCTACAGGGGGAATATACGAGCAGTACTTC; cdr3_aa: CASSSTGGIYEQYF
j_call: TRBJ1-5; clone_size: -; v_call: TRBV29-1; d_call: -; cdr3_nt: TGCAGCGTTGGTTGGGGACCGGGGAGGCATCAGCCCCAGCATTTT; cdr3_aa: CSVGWGPGRHQPQHF